This TCR beta chain appears in the sequencing data of a study of blood T cell repertoires in COVID-19. The CDR3 extends over 18 amino acids. Trimming took 2 bases from V and 2 from J; bases not matched to a gene: 12. Germline V lookup: CDR1 MNHEY, CDR2 SVGEGT. In the source study's methods: Amplified reference gene primers provided the basis for estimating nucleated cell counts. Profiled with immunoSEQ multiplex PCR; TCRdb holds only in-frame clones, not every one. V and J calls and clone size follow that table, whereas D and trimming were derived from the DNA. The top ten hold approximately 4.6% of the sample, which has 250,000 or so clones, roughly 89% seen once.

Sequenced: peripheral blood. The genes are TRBV6-2 or TRBV6-3 and TRBJ2-7; TRBD1 aligns across 10 bases. This receptor was obtained from a woman aged 35 to 49 who had recovered from COVID-19. DNA of the CDR3: TGTGCCAGCAGTTACCTACTCAGACAGGGGGCTTTCGCCTACGAGCAGTACGTC. Amino acids: CASSYLLRQGAFAYEQYV.